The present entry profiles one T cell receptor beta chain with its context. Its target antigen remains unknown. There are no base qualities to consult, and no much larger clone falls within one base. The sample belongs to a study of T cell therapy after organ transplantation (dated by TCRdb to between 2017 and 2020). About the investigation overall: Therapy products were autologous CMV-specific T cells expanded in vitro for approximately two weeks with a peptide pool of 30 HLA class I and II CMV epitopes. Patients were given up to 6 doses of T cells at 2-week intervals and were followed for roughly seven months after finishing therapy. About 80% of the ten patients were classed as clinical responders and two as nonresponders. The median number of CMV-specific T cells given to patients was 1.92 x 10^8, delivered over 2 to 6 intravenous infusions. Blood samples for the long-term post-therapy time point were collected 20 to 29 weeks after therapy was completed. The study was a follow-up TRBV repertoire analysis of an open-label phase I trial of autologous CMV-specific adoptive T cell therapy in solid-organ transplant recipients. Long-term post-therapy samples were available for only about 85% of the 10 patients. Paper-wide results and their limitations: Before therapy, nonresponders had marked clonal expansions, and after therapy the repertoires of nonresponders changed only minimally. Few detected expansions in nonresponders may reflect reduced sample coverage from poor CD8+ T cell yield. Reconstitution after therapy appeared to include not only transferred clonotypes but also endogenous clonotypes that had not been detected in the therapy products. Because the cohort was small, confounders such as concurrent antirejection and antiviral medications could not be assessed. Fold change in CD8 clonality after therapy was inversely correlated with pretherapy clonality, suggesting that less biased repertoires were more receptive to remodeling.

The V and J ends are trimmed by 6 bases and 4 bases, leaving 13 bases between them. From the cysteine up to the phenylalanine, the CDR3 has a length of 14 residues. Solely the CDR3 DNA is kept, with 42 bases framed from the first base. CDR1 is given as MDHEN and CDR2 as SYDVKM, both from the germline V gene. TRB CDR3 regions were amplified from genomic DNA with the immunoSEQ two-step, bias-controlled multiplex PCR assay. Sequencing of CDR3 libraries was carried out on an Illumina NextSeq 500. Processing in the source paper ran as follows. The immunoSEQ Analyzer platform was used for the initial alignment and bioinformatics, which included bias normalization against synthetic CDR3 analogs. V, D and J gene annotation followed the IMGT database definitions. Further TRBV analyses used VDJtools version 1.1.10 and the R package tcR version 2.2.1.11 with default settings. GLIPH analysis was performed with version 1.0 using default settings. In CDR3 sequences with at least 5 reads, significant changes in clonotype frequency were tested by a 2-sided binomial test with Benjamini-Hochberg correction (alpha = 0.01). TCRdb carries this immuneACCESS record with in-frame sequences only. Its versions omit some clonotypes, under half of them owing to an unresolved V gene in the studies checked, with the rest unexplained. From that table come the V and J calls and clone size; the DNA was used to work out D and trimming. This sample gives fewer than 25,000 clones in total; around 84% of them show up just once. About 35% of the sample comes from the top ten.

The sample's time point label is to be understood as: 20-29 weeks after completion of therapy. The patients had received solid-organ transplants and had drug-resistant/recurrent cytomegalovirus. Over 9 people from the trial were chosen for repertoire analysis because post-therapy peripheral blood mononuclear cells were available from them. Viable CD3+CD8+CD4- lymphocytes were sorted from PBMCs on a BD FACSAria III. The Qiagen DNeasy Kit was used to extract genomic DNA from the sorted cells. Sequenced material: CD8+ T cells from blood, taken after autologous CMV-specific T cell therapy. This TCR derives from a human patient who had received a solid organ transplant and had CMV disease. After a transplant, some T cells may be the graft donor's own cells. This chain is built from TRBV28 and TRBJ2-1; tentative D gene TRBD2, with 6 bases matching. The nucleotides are TGTGCCAGCAGCCCTCGGGACTCTTACAATGAGCAGTTCTTC. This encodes CASSPRDSYNEQFF.